This T cell receptor beta chain was found in a study of cytomegalovirus exposure and HLA in healthy donors listed by TCRdb under 2017. Notes on the research overall: According to an earlier analysis of around 600 of the donors, about 180 million T cells yielded 117 million unique TCR beta sequences and about 300 Gb of sequence data. Of the 398 genotyped donors, over 70% fell in the genetic ancestry cluster associated with self-reported Caucasian donors. The study was designed to test whether signatures of past pathogen exposure could be identified by cataloging public T cell receptors. In a later analysis, previously published TCR beta repertoires from hundreds of donors were re-analyzed and high-resolution HLA genotyping was added so that TCR occurrence patterns could be studied. Genome-wide SNP genotypes for about three fifths of the 666 donors were used in a later genetic analysis, which treated that subset as a discovery cohort. Around 320 gigabases of sequencing data and approximately 80 million unique TCR sequences were included in an early release covering roughly 600 HLA-typed donors. HLA typing included class I and class II loci at four-digit resolution. The study combined high-throughput TCR immunosequencing, statistical association of individual TCRs with disease status, and machine learning to predict cytomegalovirus infection status. About five DR-DQ haplotypes were handled as single units for association and clustering, since linkage in the cohort was strong. A separate validation cohort of over a hundred different subjects was used in addition to the approximately 610-subject first cohort. The number of donors typed differed by locus, with 629-630 for A, B, C, DRB1 and DQB1, roughly 520 for DQA1, about 610 for DPA1, and around 450 for DPB1. Donor age, sex, ethnicity and CMV serostatus were collected together with the repertoire data. Every discovery cohort repertoire had been produced on one sequencing platform. An earlier analysis of some 600 of the donors applied high-throughput TCR beta sequencing to assess whether each TCR beta V gene segment acted as functional or pseudogenic. Among roughly 400 genotyped donors of the cohort, an average of 235,054 unique TCR beta nucleotide sequences were sequenced per donor, roughly a sixth of them non-productive. In the later analysis, no new phenotypic data were used to find candidate immune exposures; instead, reliance was placed on TCR beta sequences and their occurrence across donors. The study used immunosequencing to profile the T cell repertoires of more than 650 subjects and linked those repertoires to cytomegalovirus serostatus. What the work shows at the level of the full study, not this receptor alone: When HLA alleles, especially DR and DQ, strongly co-occurred, attributing TCR associations to individual alleles was difficult. Because counts were too low, roughly 16 rarely observed V segments, including chromosome 9 orphons, were left out of the earlier analysis of over 550 of the donors. Compared with equally common non-associated chains, HLA-associated TCR beta chains in a later analysis were more clonally expanded and had lower generation probabilities. A later genetic analysis associated a missense DCLRE1C variant with V-gene and J-gene trimming of TCR beta chains, and an independent cohort replicated the association. A later analysis found that most CMV-associated TCR beta chains appeared HLA-restricted, with HLA associations seemingly driven largely by CMV exposure. While some public TCRs were present in many individuals, most TCR sequences turned up only very rarely across donors. Correlated functional status among segregating V segments might be attributable to linkage disequilibrium, but an unknown experimental factor could not be ruled out. Because HLA typing was missing for some donors at each locus, association tests included only the typed subset. For the cohort, immune exposure information was limited to CMV serostatus. Presence/absence analyses assumed roughly uniform sequencing depth across donors, an assumption that may not hold. In vitro tests confirmed that three of the cytomegalovirus-associated TCR beta chains recognize cytomegalovirus antigens. Several of the top co-occurrence clusters appeared to be linked to parvovirus B19, influenza, CMV and Epstein-Barr virus, according to a later analysis. At a false discovery rate of 0.05, a later analysis linked 16,951 TCR beta sequences to specific HLA alleles. This cohort had only TCR beta chains sequenced, and the lack of alpha or paired-chain data limited which features could be detected. The classifier was reported to diagnose cytomegalovirus status with high specificity and sensitivity in both the original cohort and the validation cohort. The study listed 150 to 200 TCR beta chains as associated with cytomegalovirus. A later analysis found that TCR association rates varied across HLA loci, with DRB1 alleles showing the most associated TCRs and HLA-C alleles the fewest. The authors suggested that the approach could potentially be extended to other disease states and immunological phenotypes. Compared with the roughly 600-donor mean, donors in an Asian-associated ancestry cluster had fewer N-insertions in productive TCRs, according to a later genetic analysis. In an earlier analysis of about 600 of the donors, most TCR beta V segments appeared in productive rearrangements about 87% or about 30% of the time, broadly matching IMGT annotations. A further reported finding was that TCR beta sequences accurately predicted the HLA-A and HLA-B alleles for most subjects in the first cohort. A cluster of highly shared sequence variants was judged likely to represent a technical artifact of the sequencing pipeline.

In total, around 600 healthy bone marrow donors made up the cohort. At the time of sampling, all cohort members were nominally healthy, though unrecorded immune exposures were likely present. The donor was CMV seropositive and belonged to the group of 250 to 300 seropositive cohort members. Every donor gave a peripheral blood sample, and the peripheral blood mononuclear cells from that sample were used for TCR beta sequencing. Genomic DNA extraction from the blood cell samples was performed with the Qiagen DNeasy Blood Extraction Kit. Regarding this clone: Its antigen has not been determined. Base qualities were left out, and no much larger clone turns up one base away.

Libraries were built with the immunoSEQ multiplex PCR assay. For the multiplex PCR, a mixture combining 60 forward primers for TCR Vbeta segments and 13 reverse primers for TCR Jbeta segments was used. The CDR3 region of rearranged TCR beta genes was amplified from genomic DNA by a multiplex PCR assay. The Illumina HiSeq System was used to sequence the amplified TCR beta libraries as 87-base-pair reads. Regarding the original processing steps: Across the 670 or so repertoires, a later analysis counted roughly 84 million unique TCR beta chains, roughly 11 million of which were shared by at least two donors. To remove PCR and sequencing errors, raw reads were error-corrected and collapsed into unique sequences using a nearest-neighbor algorithm that merged closely related sequences. To assign V, D and J gene segments, CDR3 sequences were aligned to IMGT reference sequences. For a sequence to be retained, a match of at least six nucleotides was required to both a V gene segment and a J gene segment. Rearrangements were called productive when the CDR3 lacked stop codons and stayed in frame with V and J; all others were non-productive. CDR3 was defined according to IMGT convention as the region running from the second conserved V-encoded cysteine to the conserved J-encoded phenylalanine. Sequences without an unambiguous match to a single V gene segment were excluded from the earlier analysis of a few hundred of the donors. An earlier analysis of several hundred of the donors classified V segments as functional when productive rearrangements were above 56.7% and as segregating when the standard deviation between donors was above 5%. A statistical classification framework was built to diagnose cytomegalovirus status from the catalog of TCR beta chain sequences. V and J gene assignment, in a later analysis, came from comparing TCR nucleotide sequences with IMGT/GENE-DB human TR gene sequences. In a later analysis, CDR3 sequences and most-parsimonious VDJ recombination scenarios were assigned using the TCRdist pipeline. In a later analysis, each TCR beta chain was defined by its CDR3 amino acid sequence together with its V-gene family, and reads lacking a unique V-gene family were excluded. A later analysis removed several hundred highly shared, low-generation-probability nucleotide sequences to deal with suspected cross-contamination and a sequencing artifact. A later analysis calculated a clonal expansion index for each public chain from normalized within-repertoire ranks of inferred template counts. Generation probabilities in a later analysis came from a VDJ recombination model fitted to out-of-frame rearrangements, and those results were checked against IGoR. Hypergeometric tests were used in a later analysis to score TCR-TCR, TCR-HLA and TCR-CMV co-occurrence, with a repertoire-size bias correction applied to the TCR pairs. A later analysis estimated false discovery rates by permuting HLA or CMV assignments 20 times. In a later analysis, co-occurring TCRs were grouped using DBSCAN, and TCRdist sequence similarity was added for clustering within HLA-allele-positive subsets. Co-occurrence clustering excluded repertoires with fewer than 30,000 or more than 120,000 public chains, plus five with anomalous nucleotide sharing. TCRdb stores this immuneACCESS table with in-frame sequences only. Part of the clones is absent; in the studies checked, under half of the shortfall reflects unresolved V genes, and no reason is known for the rest. V, J and clone size were drawn from that table, and D and trimming were deduced from the DNA. The sample data list about 78,000 clones, and 75% to 90% of these were observed just once. The top ten hold around 32% of the sample.

The sequence came from a man over 45 in good health and CMV-seropositive. Sample: PBMCs.

The sequence in DNA is TGTGCCAGTAAGGGGGACGGGAACACTGAAGCTTTCTTT. Translation gives CASKGDGNTEAFF. The sequence joins TRBV19 to TRBJ1-1; D gene: possibly TRBD1, on 6 matching bases. The germline V gene (reference sequence) provides CDR1 LNHDA and CDR2 SQIVND. V is cut by 7 bases and J by 1 base, and the space between the germline ends is 10 bases. The CDR3 covers 13 residues, taking in both the cysteine and the phenylalanine. Of the read, only the CDR3 DNA is kept; its 39 bases are in frame from base 1.